This entry features one T cell receptor (beta chain) sequence. The data stem from a study of blood T cell repertoires in COVID-19. The CDR3 runs to 12 residues. V lost 6 bases and J lost 5; bases outside the gene matches: 3. Germline V gene lookup returns CDR1 SGHTA and CDR2 FQGNSA. Sequenced by immunoSEQ multiplex PCR; TCRdb stores in-frame clones only, minus some. The table has approximately 35,000 clones, 78% seen once. The sequence was collected from a man older than 75 with acute or convalescent COVID-19. The material sequenced was peripheral blood. The chain employs TRBV7-2 and TRBJ1-1; 7 bases agree with TRBD1. CDR3 bases: TGTGCCAGCAGTCGGGACAGAACTGAAGCTTTCTTT. This encodes CASSRDRTEAFF.